This T cell receptor (beta chain) was captured by sequencing in a study of cytomegalovirus exposure and HLA in healthy donors. Study-wide background: The use of the same platform for the 110 or so validation repertoires and the roughly 700 first-cohort repertoires was reported by a later analysis. Study observations and caveats: Reportedly, cytomegalovirus status was diagnosed with high sensitivity and specificity. The authors enumerated 164 TCR beta chains as linked to cytomegalovirus.

Concerning this clone itself: Its antigen is unidentified.

CDR1 is SGDLS and CDR2 is YYNGEE in the germline V gene. Losses at the gene ends were 3 bases for V and 4 bases for J; bases not matched to a gene: 6. The CDR3 runs to 15 residues. The data were produced by immunoSEQ multiplex PCR, yet TCRdb's version contains in-frame clones alone and is incomplete. The sample lists about 330,000 clones, approximately 90% seen once, with roughly 0.8% in the top ten. The sequencing input was PBMCs. This clonotype was obtained from a young woman in good health and CMV-seronegative. J is TRBJ2-5 and V is TRBV9, with 10 bases identical to TRBD1. CDR3 loop: CASSDGRQGAETQYF. DNA for the CDR3: TGTGCCAGCAGCGACGGAAGACAGGGGGCAGAGACCCAGTACTTC.